Described below is a single T cell receptor beta chain sequence and its context. The antigen is unknown. TCR beta CDR3 regions were amplified from RNA transcripts. RT-PCR with HTBI primers came first, then second-round multiplex PCR. Each CDR3 protein is one row after TCRdb ran MiXCR on the multiplex PCR reads. The table records approximately 460,000 distinct CDR3 sequences, approximately 15% of them present only once. A volume of 9.5 to 10 ml of fresh peripheral blood supplied the PBMCs. The germline V gene encodes CDR1 SGHRS and CDR2 YFSETQ. CDR3 size: 15 residues. V was clipped by 5 bases and J by 0 bases, with 11 bases between them. This record comes from a study of Graves' ophthalmopathy and Graves' hyperthyroidism. Findings and limits, study-wide: Blood was where most expanded thyroid clonotypes above 0.001 frequency also turned up. Ophthalmopathy cases were distinguished from stable hyperthyroidism by a 13-signature model, reaching about 90% sensitivity and approximately 83% specificity. Sensitivity of under 71% and specificity of 72% to 85% were achieved by the model that predicted ophthalmopathy progression.

Source material: blood. The receptor comes from a woman in her twenties or thirties with Graves' ophthalmopathy. This chain uses TRBV5-1 with TRBJ2-2; tentative D call: TRBD1 (6 bases). The CDR3 sequence is CASSYGTSNTGELFF. CDR3 DNA sequence: TGCGCCAGCAGTTATGGGACATCGAACACCGGGGAGCTGTTTTTT.